The 19 T cell receptor beta chains presented below share a single source sample, sequenced in a study of blood T cell repertoires in COVID-19. Using immunoSEQ multiplex PCR, the repertoire was profiled, and TCRdb retains in-frame clones only, with some absent. The table records around 160,000 clones, roughly 87% of them present only once. The specimen was PBMCs or T cells enriched from blood (not recorded which). These receptors were obtained from a man between 50 and 59 years old who had recovered from COVID-19.

The genes are TRBV5-5 and TRBJ2-2; 8 bases agree with TRBD2. Unmatched junction bases numbered 3, after V lost 1 base and J lost 4 bases. The CDR3 has 15 amino acids. CDR1 and CDR2 from the germline V gene are SGHKS and YYEKEE (reference sequence). CDR3 protein: CASSLSGTSTGELFF. The CDR3 region has the DNA TGTGCCAGCAGCTTGTCAGGGACTAGCACCGGGGAGCTGTTTTTT.

The chain has TRBV7-8 and TRBJ2-1; D is possibly TRBD2 (6 bases). Germline lookup yields CDR1 SGHVS and CDR2 FQNEAQ. The germline V and J ends were trimmed by 4 bases and 6 bases, with 25 bases remaining between them. The length of the CDR3 is 18 residues. The CDR3 sequence is CASSSLRSGLAPPNEQFF. CDR3 DNA: TGTGCCAGCAGCTCCTTACGTAGCGGACTCGCCCCTCCCAATGAGCAGTTCTTC.

The chain combines TRBV19 with TRBJ2-2, with TRBD1 matching 9 bases. Germline CDR1 LNHDA, CDR2 SQIVND (reference sequence). This CDR3 spans 17 amino acids. J lost 6 bases, V lost 2 bases, and 10 bases had no gene match. For the CDR3, the DNA is TGTGCCAGTAGTATACGCCACGGACAGGGGTCCCCCGGGGAGCTGTTTTTT. Amino acid sequence: CASSIRHGQGSPGELFF.

V gene TRBV28 combines with J gene TRBJ1-6, with D perhaps TRBD1 (6 bases). Trimming took 3 bases from V and 0 from J, leaving 15 bases between them. Looked up from germline, CDR1 is MDHEN and CDR2 is SYDVKM. This CDR3 is 18 amino acids long. This CDR3 reads CASSLMDSLNSYNSPLHF. As DNA, the CDR3 is TGTGCCAGCAGTTTGATGGACAGCCTTAACTCCTATAATTCACCCCTCCACTTT.

The chain's CDR3 is CSASKTRWTEAFF. The CDR3 DNA is TGCAGTGCTAGTAAGACACGGTGGACTGAAGCTTTCTTT. The V call is TRBV20-1, the J call TRBJ1-1; D not resolved. Trimming removed 3 bases at V and 5 bases at J, with 13 bases between. Germline V gene lookup returns CDR1 DFQATT and CDR2 SNEGSKA (reference sequence). The CDR3 length is 13 residues.

The V and J genes are TRBV28 and TRBJ2-7; 8 nucleotides match TRBD1. CDR3 length: 14 residues. J gave up 5 bases and V 5 bases, and 8 bases lay outside the gene matches. CDR1 and CDR2 from the germline V gene are MDHEN and SYDVKM. This CDR3 is CASSQQGARNEQYF. CDR3 in DNA: TGTGCCAGCAGTCAGCAGGGGGCAAGGAACGAGCAGTACTTC.

The chain couples TRBV5-8 to TRBJ1-2; D gene uncertain. Between the trimmed V and J ends, which lost 2 bases and 0 bases, there was a span of 11 bases. Germline CDR1 SGHTS, CDR2 YDEGEE. The CDR3 spans 15 residues. In DNA form, the CDR3 reads TGTGCCAGCAGCTTTGATTTCCGAGCTAACTATGGCTACACCTTC. Translating it yields CASSFDFRANYGYTF.

The gene calls are TRBV4-1 and TRBJ2-7; 9 nucleotides line up with TRBD2. Looked up from germline, CDR1 is MGHRA and CDR2 is YSYEKL. The length of the CDR3 is 16 residues. The V gene end was trimmed by 1 base and the J gene end by 2 bases; junction bases not matched to a gene: 6. CDR3 protein: CASSQGRLADTYEQYF. The CDR3 nucleotides read TGCGCCAGCAGCCAAGGCCGACTAGCGGATACCTACGAGCAGTACTTC.

This rearrangement joins TRBV4-1 to TRBJ2-7; TRBD2 matches 8 bases. The CDR3 runs to 17 residues. The trim removed 6 bases at V and 4 bases at J, leaving 17 bases unmatched. Germline V gene sequence: CDR1 MGHRA, CDR2 YSYEKL. CDR3 DNA: TGCGCCAGCAGACCCGGCGGCTGGAGCGGGAGCGGTTACGAGCAGTACTTC. Its protein product is CASRPGGWSGSGYEQYF.

This rearrangement joins TRBV5-1 to TRBJ2-1; tentative D call: TRBD2 (6 bases). Between the trimmed V and J ends, which lost 0 bases and 8 bases, there was a span of 6 bases. Germline V gene lookup returns CDR1 SGHRS and CDR2 YFSETQ. The CDR3 totals 12 residues. CDR3 residues: CASSLERDEQFF. In DNA form, the CDR3 reads TGCGCCAGCAGCTTGGAGCGGGATGAGCAGTTCTTC.

The genes are TRBV7-9 and TRBJ2-1; 8 bases map to TRBD1. This CDR3 has 11 residues. With 8 bases clipped from V and 9 bases from J, the junction kept 3 bases outside the gene matches. Germline lookup yields CDR1 SEHNR and CDR2 FQNEAQ (reference sequence). The CDR3 here is CASDRGREQFF. The DNA for the CDR3 is TGTGCCAGCGACAGGGGACGTGAGCAGTTCTTC.

The chain employs TRBV3-1 (or the pseudogene TRBV3-2) and TRBJ1-5, with a possible D match to TRBD1 (5 bases). V was cut by 0 bases and J by 4 bases, with 10 bases left in between. CDR1 and CDR2 (germline): LGHDT, YNNKEL (reference sequence). This CDR3 is 15 amino acids long. The CDR3, as DNA: TGTGCCAGCAGCCAAGATCTCCCAGGGAATCAGCCCCAGCATTTT. It translates to CASSQDLPGNQPQHF.

The rearrangement links TRBV6-5 to TRBJ1-2; TRBD1 is a possible D gene (6 bases). Germline CDR1 reads MNHEY; CDR2 reads SVGAGI. The germline V and J ends were trimmed by 7 bases and 2 bases, with 14 bases remaining between them. This CDR3 has 14 residues. The chain's CDR3 is CASTPQGLNYGYTF. The CDR3 nucleotides read TGTGCCAGCACCCCACAGGGCCTCAACTATGGCTACACCTTC.

Of note for this clone: At the DNA level, this CDR3 is encoded by other sequences in the same sample as well. The V call is TRBV7-2, the J call TRBJ2-7, with 13 bases aligning to TRBD2. The CDR3 spans 14 residues. Losses at the gene ends were 1 base for V and 7 bases for J; bases not matched to a gene: 1. Germline V gene lookup returns CDR1 SGHTA and CDR2 FQGNSA. CDR3: CASSLGLAGGEQYF. CDR3 nucleotides: TGTGCCAGCAGCTTAGGACTAGCGGGGGGTGAGCAGTACTTC. The full variable domain, with the rest looked up from reference TRBV7-2 and TRBJ2-7, is GAGVSQSPSNKVTEKGKDVELRCDPISGHTALYWYRQSLGQGLEFLIYFQGNSAPDKSGLPSDRFSAERTGGSVSTLTIQRTQQEDSAVYLCASSLGLAGGEQYFGPGTRLTVT.

The chain employs TRBV6-5 and TRBJ2-2, with D maybe TRBD1 (6 bases). Trimming took 6 bases from V and 4 from J, leaving 9 bases between them. The CDR3 is 13 residues long. Germline V gene lookup returns CDR1 MNHEY and CDR2 SVGAGI. CDR3 sequence reads: CASSVGGTGELFF. CDR3 nucleotides: TGTGCCAGCAGCGTAGGGGGCACCGGGGAGCTGTTTTTT.

The chain employs TRBV29-1 and TRBJ2-5, with D perhaps TRBD2 (6 bases). The CDR3 loop spans 14 amino acids. Per germline, CDR1 SQVTM and CDR2 ANQGSEA. V lost 5 bases and J lost 1, with 14 bases in between. CDR3 region: CSVLLRRAQETQYF. As DNA, the CDR3 is TGCAGCGTTCTTCTAAGGAGGGCCCAAGAGACCCAGTACTTC.

This clone occurred a few times. The chain uses TRBV6-5 and TRBJ1-5; D call uncertain. The germline V and J ends were trimmed by 6 bases and 0 bases, with 9 bases remaining between them. In germline, CDR1 is MNHEY, CDR2 SVGAGI. CDR3 length: 14 amino acids. CDR3 sequence reads: CASSDILSNQPQHF. As DNA, the CDR3 is TGTGCCAGCAGCGACATCCTTAGCAATCAGCCCCAGCATTTT.

V is TRBV7-3 and J is TRBJ2-1; the D gene is possibly TRBD2 (6 bases). Germline CDR1 SGHTA, CDR2 FQGTGA. Trimming removed 5 bases at V and 10 bases at J, with 21 bases between. The CDR3 runs to 15 residues. The CDR3 DNA sequence: TGTGCCAGCAGCACTTTGGCAGCAGCGGGCGAAGAGCAGTTCTTC. Protein sequence: CASSTLAAAGEEQFF.

J is TRBJ1-3 and V is TRBV15; D call uncertain. Trimming stripped 0 bases from V and 0 bases from J, with 9 bases between. The CDR3 spans 16 residues. Germline lookup yields CDR1 LNHNV and CDR2 YYDKDF (reference sequence). CDR3 in amino acids: CATSREYYNSGNTIYF. CDR3 DNA sequence: TGTGCCACCAGCAGAGAATACTACAACTCTGGAAACACCATATATTTT.